The 21 T cell receptor beta chains reported below all come from one sample, sequenced in a study of CXCR3-negative and CXCR3-positive naive CD8 T cells. General observations from the study: CXCR3-positive naive cells carried more hydrophobic TRB CDR3s than CXCR3-negative ones.

The authors made the TRB cDNA libraries by 5' RACE using UMI labels. One entry per CDR3 protein, without DNA, is what TCRdb gives after re-calling the 5' RACE reads. The repertoire table contains more than 70,000 distinct CDR3 sequences. No antigen has been identified for these receptors. Material for sequencing was naive CXCR3+ CD8+ T cells from blood. Subset here: CD45RO-CCR7+CD27+CD95- naive CD8+ T cells expressing CXCR3 (TNR3+). The receptors derive from a human donor in good health. Some clones in this sample may be carry-over from other donors' samples.

The V gene is TRBV29-1, the J gene TRBJ1-3; with no DNA, the TCRdb D assignment of TRBD1 cannot be verified. CDR1 is SQVTM, CDR2 ANQGSEA, per germline. The CDR3 contains 18 residues. This CDR3 reads CSVDLGAGGASPGNTIYF.

V gene TRBV4-1 combines with J gene TRBJ2-5; no DNA is available, so the TRBD1 call from TCRdb remains unchecked. CDR3 size: 13 residues. Germline CDR1 and CDR2: MGHRA and YSYEKL. The CDR3 loop is CASSTTGRETQYF.

J is TRBJ2-2 and V is TRBV14; the D gene TCRdb calls, TRBD1, cannot be checked with no DNA. Germline values: CDR1 SGHDN, CDR2 FVKESK. The CDR3 length is 15 residues. The CDR3 loop is CASSQVGGGTGELFF.

The rearrangement links TRBV7-9 to TRBJ2-5; TCRdb calls TRBD1, which cannot be checked without DNA. CDR1 and CDR2 from the germline V gene are SEHNR and FQNEAQ (reference sequence). The CDR3 length is 15 residues. The CDR3 protein is CASSSPVDRAETQYF.

This chain links TRBV20-1 with TRBJ1-5; TCRdb reports TRBD1, a call that lacks DNA to check it against. This CDR3 is 14 amino acids long. Germline CDR1 is DFQATT and CDR2 is SNEGSKA (reference sequence). The CDR3: CSREPDRGHQPQHF.

The V and J genes are TRBV6-1 and TRBJ1-3. From germline, CDR1 is MNHNS and CDR2 SASEGT. CDR3 length: 15 residues. This CDR3 is CASSGGQTSGNTIYF.

The V and J genes are TRBV7-8 and TRBJ2-5; TCRdb's D call of TRBD1 is untestable without DNA. The CDR3 runs 17 residues. Germline CDR1 SGHVS, CDR2 FQNEAQ. CDR3 protein: CASSQDRVSSETETQYF.

The rearrangement joins TRBV6-6 to TRBJ2-2; there is no DNA to check the TCRdb D call of TRBD1. CDR1 and CDR2 from the germline V gene are MNHNY and SVGAGI (reference sequence). CDR3 size: 14 residues. CDR3: CASSPDRYTGELFF.

V is TRBV7-6 and J is TRBJ1-6; TCRdb outputs TRBD1, but without DNA this stays unchecked. The germline CDR1 and CDR2 sequences are SGHVS and FNYEAQ. This CDR3 has 14 residues. CDR3 amino acids: CASSTGGMDSPLHF.

V and J are TRBV19 and TRBJ1-2. Germline V gene lookup returns CDR1 LNHDA and CDR2 SQIVND (reference sequence). The CDR3 length is 14 residues. This CDR3 is CASSNIGVTEGYTF.

The rearrangement uses TRBV25-1 and TRBJ1-4; TCRdb designates TRBD1, a call that cannot be tested without DNA. Germline V gives CDR1 MGHDK, CDR2 SYGVNS. The CDR3 has 20 residues. The CDR3 sequence is CASSKFIGDRGMMSDEKLFF.

The J gene is TRBJ2-7, the V gene TRBV7-9. The germline V gene has CDR1 SEHNR and CDR2 FQNEAQ (reference sequence). The CDR3 totals 11 residues. The CDR3 reads CASSLGLEQYF.

The chain carries TRBV6-2 or TRBV6-3 and TRBJ2-3. CDR1 MNHEY and CDR2 SVGEGT come from the germline V gene. The CDR3 runs 15 residues. This chain's CDR3 is CASSLYGGSTDTQYF.

This rearrangement joins TRBV14 to TRBJ2-1. Germline-derived CDR1 and CDR2 are SGHDN and FVKESK. CDR3 length: 13 residues. CDR3 residues: CASSPGSYNEQFF.

This chain joins TRBV28 and TRBJ1-6. Germline V gives CDR1 MDHEN, CDR2 SYDVKM. The CDR3 has 11 amino acids. CDR3 region: CASSGNSPLHF. Supplemented by reference TRBV28 and TRBJ1-6, the full variable domain reads DVKVTQSSRYLVKRTGEKVFLECVQDMDHENMFWYRQDPGLGLRLIYFSYDVKMKEKGDIPEGYSVSREKKERFSLILESASTNQTSMYLCASSGNSPLHFGNGTRLTVT.

The gene calls are TRBV7-3 and TRBJ1-5; without DNA, the TCRdb call of TRBD1 cannot be checked. Germline-derived CDR1 and CDR2 are SGHTA and FQGTGA. This CDR3 comprises 14 residues. CDR3: CASSPGVHNQPQHF. The variable domain in full, completed from reference TRBV7-3 and TRBJ1-5, reads GAGVSQTPSNKVTEKGKYVELRCDPISGHTALYWYRQSLGQGPEFLIYFQGTGAADDSGLPNDRFFAVRPEGSVSTLKIQRTERGDSAVYLCASSPGVHNQPQHFGDGTRLSIL.

The rearrangement joins TRBV12-3 or TRBV12-4 to TRBJ1-2; as DNA is missing, the TRBD1 call by TCRdb cannot be tested. The CDR3 is 12 residues long. CDR3 sequence reads: CASGTGNYGYTF.

The genes are TRBV7-6 and TRBJ2-3; TCRdb outputs TRBD2, but without DNA this stays unchecked. In germline, CDR1 is SGHVS, CDR2 FNYEAQ. This CDR3 is 17 amino acids long. CDR3 residues: CASSLFAGALSTDTQYF.

The chain employs TRBV29-1 and TRBJ1-1. This CDR3 spans 13 amino acids. Germline CDR1 SQVTM, CDR2 ANQGSEA. CDR3 amino acids: CSVEVSGNTEAFF.

This chain uses TRBV4-3 with TRBJ2-1. Looked up from germline, CDR1 is LGHNA and CDR2 is YSLEER. The CDR3 contains 15 residues. This chain's CDR3 is CASSQQLSSYNEQFF.

The chain employs TRBV5-5 and TRBJ2-7. The V gene's germline CDR1 is SGHKS and CDR2 YYEKEE (reference sequence). The CDR3 is 14 amino acids. The CDR3 here is CASSLGPDSYEQYF.